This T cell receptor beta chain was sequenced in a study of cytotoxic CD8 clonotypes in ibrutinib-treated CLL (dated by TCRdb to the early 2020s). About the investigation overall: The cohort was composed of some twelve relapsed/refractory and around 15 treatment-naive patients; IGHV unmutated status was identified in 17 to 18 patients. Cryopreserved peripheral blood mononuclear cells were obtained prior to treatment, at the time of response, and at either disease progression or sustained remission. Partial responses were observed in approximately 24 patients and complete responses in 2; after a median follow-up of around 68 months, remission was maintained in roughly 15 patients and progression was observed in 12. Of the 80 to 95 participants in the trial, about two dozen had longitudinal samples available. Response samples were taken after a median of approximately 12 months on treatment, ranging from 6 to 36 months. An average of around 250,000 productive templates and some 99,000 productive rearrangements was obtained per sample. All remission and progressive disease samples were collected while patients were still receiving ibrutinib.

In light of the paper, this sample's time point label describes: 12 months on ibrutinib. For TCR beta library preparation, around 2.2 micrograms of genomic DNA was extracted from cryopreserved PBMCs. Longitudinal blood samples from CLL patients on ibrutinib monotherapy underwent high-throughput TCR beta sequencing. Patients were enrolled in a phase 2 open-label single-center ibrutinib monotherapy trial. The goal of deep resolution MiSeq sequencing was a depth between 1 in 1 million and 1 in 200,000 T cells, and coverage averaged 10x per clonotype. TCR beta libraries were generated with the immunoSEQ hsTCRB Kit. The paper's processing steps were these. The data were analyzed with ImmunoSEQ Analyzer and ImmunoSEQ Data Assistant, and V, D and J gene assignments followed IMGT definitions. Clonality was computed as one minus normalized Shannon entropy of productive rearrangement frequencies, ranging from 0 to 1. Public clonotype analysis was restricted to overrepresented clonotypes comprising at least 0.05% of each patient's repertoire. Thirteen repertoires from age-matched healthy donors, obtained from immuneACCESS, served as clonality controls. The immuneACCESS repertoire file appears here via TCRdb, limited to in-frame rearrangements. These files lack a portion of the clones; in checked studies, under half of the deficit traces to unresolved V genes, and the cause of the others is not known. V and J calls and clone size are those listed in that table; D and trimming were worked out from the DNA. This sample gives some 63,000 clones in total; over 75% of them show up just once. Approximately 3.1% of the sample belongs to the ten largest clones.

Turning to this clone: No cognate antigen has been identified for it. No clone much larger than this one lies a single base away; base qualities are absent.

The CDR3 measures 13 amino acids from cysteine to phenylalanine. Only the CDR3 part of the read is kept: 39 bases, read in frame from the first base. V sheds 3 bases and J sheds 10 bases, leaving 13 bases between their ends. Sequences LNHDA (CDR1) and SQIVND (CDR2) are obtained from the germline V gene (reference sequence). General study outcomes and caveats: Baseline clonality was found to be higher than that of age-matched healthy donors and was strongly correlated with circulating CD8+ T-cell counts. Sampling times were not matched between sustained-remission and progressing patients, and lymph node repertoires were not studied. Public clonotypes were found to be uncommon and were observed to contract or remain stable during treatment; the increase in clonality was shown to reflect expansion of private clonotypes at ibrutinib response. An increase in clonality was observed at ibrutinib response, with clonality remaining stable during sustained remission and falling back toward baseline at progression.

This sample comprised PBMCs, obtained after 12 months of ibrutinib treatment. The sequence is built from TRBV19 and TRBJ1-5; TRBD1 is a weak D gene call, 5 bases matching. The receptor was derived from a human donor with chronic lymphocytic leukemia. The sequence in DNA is TGTGCCAGTAGTATCCCAAGCAGGGCCCCCCAGCATTTT. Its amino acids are CASSIPSRAPQHF.